This entry concerns a single T cell receptor (beta chain). Germline CDR1 MNHEY, CDR2 SVGAGI. J lost 0 bases, V lost 7 bases, and 6 bases had no gene match. The CDR3 is 15 amino acids. These data come from a study of cytotoxic CD8 clonotypes in ibrutinib-treated CLL. TCRdb keeps only in-frame clones here, not all; method: immunoSEQ multiplex PCR. Of 68,000 or so clones in the sample, roughly 72% are singletons; the top ten hold approximately 6.2%. This chain connects TRBV6-5 to TRBJ2-1, with 7 bases that match TRBD1. The TCR was taken from a human donor with chronic lymphocytic leukemia. Sample: PBMCs, taken after 12 months of ibrutinib treatment. CDR3 sequence reads: CASTRGSSSYNEQFF. DNA for the CDR3: TGTGCCAGCACCAGGGGGAGCAGCTCCTACAATGAGCAGTTCTTC.